This entry features one T cell receptor (beta chain) sequence. Its antigen is unknown. Base-call qualities are not available, and no considerably larger clone is one nucleotide away. This specimen belongs to a study of shared clonotypes between healthy human individuals (dated by TCRdb to 2020 to 2021). Concerning the study at large: The cohort comprised a couple of women and three men aged 18 to 49 years. Blood TCR repertoires of five healthy adults were deeply sequenced to estimate repertoire size and the extent of clonotype sharing between individuals. Different laboratories and diverse techniques were used to prepare libraries and sequence TCR repertoires, to increase sequencing depth and limit assay-specific biases. Between about 0.9 and 10 billion PBMCs per donor were obtained by leukapheresis. The study at large found these results: The genetic and exposure-history diversity represented was limited by the small number of donors. Based on pairwise subsampling, the degree of clonotype sharing among donors was expected to be affected by sequencing depth. Only blood was sampled, and tissue TCR repertoires likely differ from those in blood.

The donors were healthy, HIV-negative adults with no recently reported acute infections or vaccinations. Only Caucasian adults living in Nashville, Tennessee, USA were represented among the donors. For unsorted samples, 100 million or so PBMCs were counted, and genomic DNA was extracted using the QIAamp DNA Blood Mini kit. Blood was obtained by leukapheresis, after which PBMCs were separated by Ficoll-Histopaque density gradient centrifugation and cryopreserved in liquid nitrogen vapor phase. TCR CDR3 regions were amplified from genomic DNA by multiplex PCR using the deep immunoSEQ assay. Extracted genomic DNA from each cell subset was spread evenly across all wells of several immunoSEQ 96-well plates, with each plate serving as a replicate. Each replicate PCR for unsorted PBMC received 300 to 350 ng genomic DNA, equal to approximately 29,000 T cell genomes. Ten immunoSEQ deep assay plates were used to sequence unsorted PBMC genomic DNA. Purified libraries were quantified with a Qubit 3.0 fluorometer, sized on a Bioanalyzer 2100, and re-quantified with the KAPA Library Quantification kit. Every immunoSEQ 96-well plate was sequenced on a separate single-read 150-cycle Illumina NextSeq 550 flow cell. In the source study's methods: The immunoSEQ output contained only junctional sequences without quality scores, so filtering could not match that applied to full-length reads. To assign V/J genes and CDR3, sequences were annotated using PyIR, a Python wrapper for IgBLAST v1.9, with IMGT germline references. Any read was removed if the V/J assignment was weak (E-value above 1e-6), the CDR3 was missing, or the read contained stop codons, out-of-frame junctions, or ambiguous translated residues. V3J clonotypes were defined as sequences sharing the same inferred V gene, J gene, and CDR3 amino acid sequence. The percentage overlap between two repertoires was calculated by dividing the number of shared unique clonotypes by the size of the smaller repertoire. Three approaches were used to assess repertoire richness: RTK rarefaction, the Chao1 estimator, and Recon v2.1 estimates of unobserved clonotypes. Imported from immuneACCESS, the table was reduced by TCRdb to in-frame sequences with V and J called. These copies leave out some clones; in studies compared against another copy, an unresolved V gene accounts for under half, and the cause of the remainder is not known. That table gives V, J and clone size, and the DNA gave D and trimming. This sample has around 500,000 clones in its table, and roughly 85% of those were observed once. The ten most abundant clones make up 12% of the sample.

Sequencing input: PBMCs. This TCR came from a woman in her forties in good health. Some clones in this sample may be carry-over from other donors' samples.

The CDR3 protein: CASSRTTAATNEKLFF. The bases are TGTGCCAGCAGCCGAACCACCGCTGCAACTAATGAAAAACTGTTTTTT. The chain employs TRBV11-2 and TRBJ1-4, with no confident D gene call. Inclusive of the bounding cysteine and phenylalanine, the CDR3 is 16 residues long. Only the CDR3 DNA stays, 48 bases, in frame from base 1. Trimming removed 5 bases from V and 0 bases from J, leaving 13 bases between the germline ends. CDR1 SGHAT and CDR2 FQNNGV are derived from the germline V gene.